This T cell receptor (beta chain) stems from a study of cytomegalovirus exposure and HLA in healthy donors. Produced via immunoSEQ multiplex PCR; TCRdb's table is partial and in-frame only. The sample records more than 100,000 clones, roughly 90% being singletons. CDR3 length: 13 residues. Germline V lookup: CDR1 GTSNPN, CDR2 SVGIG (reference sequence). Trimming left V 1 base short and J 3 bases short, with 9 bases between. This clone appeared a single time. The receptor was derived from a man younger than 40 in good health and CMV-seronegative. Sequencing was done on a sample of PBMCs. The chain uses TRBV30 and TRBJ1-1; tentative D call: TRBD1 (5 bases). The CDR3 region has the DNA TGTGCCTGGAGTGAGATGGGGCACACTGAAGCTTTCTTT. This sequence encodes CAWSEMGHTEAFF.